The 21 T cell receptor beta chains below were found in one sample sequenced in a study of blood T cell repertoires in COVID-19. The table came from immunoSEQ multiplex PCR; TCRdb's copy has only in-frame clones and leaves some out. The sample gives some 490,000 clones, about nine tenths of which show up once; approximately 8% is in the top ten. The sample consisted of PBMCs or T cells enriched from blood (not recorded which). The receptor set was obtained from a woman aged 60-75 years who had recovered from COVID-19.

This clone was detected once. The rearrangement joins TRBV6-5 to TRBJ1-2, with D hard to call. Germline assignment: CDR1 MNHEY and CDR2 SVGAGI. The CDR3 has 14 residues. V lost 5 bases and J lost 5, with 15 bases in between. The CDR3 DNA is TGTGCCAGCAGTCCTCGGACGGGAGCTTATGGCTACACCTTC. This gives the protein CASSPRTGAYGYTF.

This clone was found a few times. The chain carries TRBV28 and TRBJ1-1, with D perhaps matching TRBD1 (5 bases). Between the trimmed V and J ends, which lost 7 bases and 4 bases, there was a span of 13 bases. In germline, CDR1 is MDHEN, CDR2 SYDVKM. This CDR3 is 13 amino acids long. CDR3 protein: CASTGPGPTEAFF. CDR3 DNA sequence: TGTGCCAGCACCGGCCCAGGGCCCACTGAAGCTTTCTTT. Combining the CDR3 with reference TRBV28 and TRBJ1-1 gives the whole variable domain DVKVTQSSRYLVKRTGEKVFLECVQDMDHENMFWYRQDPGLGLRLIYFSYDVKMKEKGDIPEGYSVSREKKERFSLILESASTNQTSMYLCASTGPGPTEAFFGQGTRLTVV.

This clone is a singleton in its sample. The V gene is TRBV6-2 or TRBV6-3, the J gene TRBJ1-6, with D unclear. In germline, CDR1 is MNHEY, CDR2 SVGEGT. The CDR3 runs to 15 residues. Trimming stripped 0 bases from V and 7 bases from J, with 10 bases between. CDR3 nucleotide sequence: TGTGCCAGCAGTTACTCGAGCCATAGAAATTCACCCCTCCACTTT. This translates into CASSYSSHRNSPLHF.

The J gene is TRBJ2-3, the V gene TRBV7-8; D remains ambiguous. Germline V gene data show CDR1 as SGHVS and CDR2 as FQNEAQ. The V end was cut by 8 bases, the J end by 0 bases, with 9 bases between. The length of the CDR3 is 13 residues. The CDR3 DNA is TGTGCCAGCTCTAAAGCAAGCACAGATACGCAGTATTTT. Residues: CASSKASTDTQYF.

This clone was observed once. The chain uses TRBV29-1 and TRBJ2-1, with 11 bases fitting TRBD2. The CDR3 extends over 16 amino acids. CDR1 is SQVTM and CDR2 is ANQGSEA in the germline V gene. The junction had 8 bases not matched to a gene; V was cut back by 0 bases and J by 7 bases. This CDR3 is CSVEDPGTSGGNEQFF. DNA for the CDR3: TGCAGCGTTGAAGATCCGGGAACTAGCGGGGGAAATGAGCAGTTCTTC.

The V call is TRBV10-2, the J call TRBJ2-1; D perhaps matches TRBD2 (6 bases). The CDR3 is made up of 13 amino acids. Germline CDR1 WSHSY, CDR2 SAAADI. The V end was cut by 4 bases, the J end by 3 bases, with 7 bases between. The DNA for the CDR3 is TGCGCCAGCAGTGGTAGCGGCTACAATGAGCAGTTCTTC. This gives the protein CASSGSGYNEQFF.

This clone was seen only a few times. This chain connects TRBV28 to TRBJ2-1, with D maybe TRBD2 (6 bases). The V end was cut by 2 bases, the J end by 5 bases, with 13 bases between. The CDR3 extends over 15 amino acids. Germline CDR1 is MDHEN and CDR2 is SYDVKM. In nucleotides, the CDR3 is TGTGCCAGCAGTTTAAGGGGACTCGACAACAATGAGCAGTTCTTC. Its translation: CASSLRGLDNNEQFF.

This chain joins TRBV19 and TRBJ1-1, with a weak D call TRBD1 (5 bases). The germline V and J ends were trimmed by 10 bases and 3 bases, with 9 bases remaining between them. The CDR3 length is 11 residues. Per the germline V gene, CDR1 is LNHDA and CDR2 is SQIVND (reference sequence). The CDR3 protein is CATRGDTEAFF. CDR3 bases: TGTGCCACGCGGGGGGACACTGAAGCTTTCTTT.

The genes are TRBV6-5 and TRBJ1-1; TRBD1 might be the D (5 bases). The germline V gene encodes CDR1 MNHEY and CDR2 SVGAGI. Trimming stripped 7 bases from V and 5 bases from J, with 17 bases between. This CDR3 region has 14 residues. CDR3: CASNSQQVRTEAFF. In DNA form, the CDR3 reads TGTGCCAGCAATAGTCAACAGGTGAGGACTGAAGCTTTCTTT.

V is TRBV5-1 and J is TRBJ2-6; D remains unclear. This CDR3 spans 15 amino acids. Trimming removed 0 bases at V and 1 base at J, with 5 bases between. Germline lookup yields CDR1 SGHRS and CDR2 YFSETQ. The DNA of the CDR3 is TGCGCCAGCAGCTTGGTTCCTTCTGGGGCCAACGTCCTGACTTTC. Translating gives CASSLVPSGANVLTF.

V is TRBV15 and J is TRBJ2-3; D is perhaps TRBD1 (5 bases). V lost 0 bases, J lost 2 bases, and 12 bases lay in between. The CDR3 contains 16 residues. Germline CDR1 LNHNV, CDR2 YYDKDF (reference sequence). The CDR3 DNA sequence: TGTGCCACCAGCAGAGAGGGGCGAGCCACCACAGATACGCAGTATTTT. As protein: CATSREGRATTDTQYF.

This chain joins TRBV5-1 and TRBJ1-2, with D possibly being TRBD1 (5 bases). The CDR3 runs 16 residues. The V gene's germline CDR1 is SGHRS and CDR2 YFSETQ. V was pared by 0 bases and J by 0 bases, with 12 bases between. The CDR3 reads CASSLGGGNPNYGYTF. The CDR3 DNA is TGCGCCAGCAGCTTGGGGGGCGGAAACCCTAACTATGGCTACACCTTC.

This chain joins TRBV19 and TRBJ2-2, with D perhaps TRBD1 (5 bases). Trimming shortened V by 9 bases and J by 3 bases, and 11 bases separated the two germline ends. Germline CDR1 reads LNHDA; CDR2 reads SQIVND (reference sequence). This CDR3 is built from 13 residues. The CDR3 bases are TGTGCCAGCAGGGTTTCTTACACCGGGGAGCTGTTTTTT. Amino acid sequence: CASRVSYTGELFF.

V gene TRBV6-2 or TRBV6-3 combines with J gene TRBJ2-4; 9 bases align to TRBD2. The germline V gene encodes CDR1 MNHEY and CDR2 SVGEGT. V dropped 2 bases and J dropped 2; count of bases not matched to a gene: 13. The length of the CDR3 is 19 residues. The DNA of the CDR3 is TGTGCCAGCAGTTACCGTGAAATAGCGGGGGATTTAACCAAAAACATTCAGTACTTC. Translation gives CASSYREIAGDLTKNIQYF.

The genes are TRBV4-1 and TRBJ2-3; 9 bases fit TRBD2. The germline V gene has CDR1 MGHRA and CDR2 YSYEKL. The CDR3 covers 18 residues. The ends lost 4 bases at V and 2 bases at J; junction bases unmatched: 13. The CDR3 region is CASSPTLRKRGDTDTQYF. In DNA form, the CDR3 reads TGCGCCAGCAGCCCAACTTTGAGGAAGCGGGGGGACACAGATACGCAGTATTTT.

This chain joins TRBV9 and TRBJ1-1; 11 nucleotides align to TRBD1. With V trimmed by 3 bases and J by 4 bases, 8 bases remained unmatched. The CDR3 length is 16 residues. The germline gives CDR1 SGDLS, CDR2 YYNGEE. The CDR3 here is CASSAGQGVWGTEAFF. In DNA form, the CDR3 reads TGTGCCAGCAGCGCGGGACAGGGGGTTTGGGGCACTGAAGCTTTCTTT. Using reference TRBV9 and TRBJ1-1 for the parts outside the CDR3, the full variable domain is DSGVTQTPKHLITATGQRVTLRCSPRSGDLSVYWYQQSLDQGLQFLIQYYNGEERAKGNILERFSAQQFPDLHSELNLSSLELGDSALYFCASSAGQGVWGTEAFFGQGTRLTVV.

The CDR3 sequence is CASSARIGTGGPNQPQHF. CDR3 DNA sequence: TGCGCCAGCAGCGCCCGTATAGGGACAGGGGGGCCCAATCAGCCCCAGCATTTT. The chain uses TRBV4-1 and TRBJ1-5; TRBD1 agrees at 11 bases. CDR1 and CDR2 (germline): MGHRA, YSYEKL. V lost 5 bases, J lost 3 bases, and 12 bases stayed unmatched. This CDR3 region has 18 residues.

The chain is built from TRBV5-1 and TRBJ2-3; 10 nucleotides match TRBD2. The ends lost 3 bases at V and 2 bases at J; junction bases unmatched: 15. CDR3 length: 19 amino acids. The germline gives CDR1 SGHRS, CDR2 YFSETQ. As DNA, the CDR3 is TGCGCCAGCAGCTCGAAACCCATTTCTAGCGGGGGAATCACAGATACGCAGTATTTT. Its protein is CASSSKPISSGGITDTQYF.

The V and J genes are TRBV19 and TRBJ2-4; 15 nucleotides line up with TRBD2. CDR3 length: 19 residues. With V trimmed by 3 bases and J by 1 base, 7 bases remained unmatched. The germline V gene encodes CDR1 LNHDA and CDR2 SQIVND (reference sequence). The CDR3 protein is CASSIDGLAGGPAKNIQYF. DNA for the CDR3: TGTGCCAGTAGTATTGATGGACTAGCGGGGGGGCCGGCCAAAAACATTCAGTACTTC.

The CDR3 sequence: CASSQERVGYTF. The CDR3 coding sequence is TGTGCCAGCAGCCAAGAGCGGGTAGGCTACACCTTC. V is TRBV3-1 (or the pseudogene TRBV3-2) and J is TRBJ1-2, with no clear D. V lost 0 bases and J 8 bases, leaving 7 bases between the germline ends. The CDR3 contains 12 residues. CDR1 and CDR2 (germline): LGHDT, YNNKEL (reference sequence).

This chain uses TRBV2 with TRBJ1-6; D is undetermined. The CDR3 spans 17 residues. The germline V gene has CDR1 SNHLY and CDR2 FYNNEI. V lost 0 bases to trimming and J lost 2 bases, with 11 bases between them. CDR3 sequence: CASSEALSRAYNSPLHF. The CDR3 nucleotides are TGTGCCAGCAGTGAAGCGCTTTCGAGAGCCTATAATTCACCCCTCCACTTT.